This T cell receptor beta chain was identified in a study of T cell responses to AZD1222 COVID-19 vaccine. Germline trimming cut 5 bases from V and 2 bases from J; bases unmatched to any gene: 5. The CDR3 extends over 15 amino acids. The germline V gene has CDR1 SEHNR and CDR2 FQNEAQ (reference sequence). Study-level findings and limits: The study found Spike-specific TCR breadth and depth rose after two AZD1222 doses. Regions 160-218 and 743-854 held dominance among vaccine-associated CD4 TCRs, which spanned spike. Donors were largely white British and mainly female; clonal diversity was possibly underestimated. No day 14 peak samples; only post-peak repertoires were characterized.

The table came from immunoSEQ multiplex PCR; TCRdb's copy has only in-frame clones and leaves some out. The sample holds more than 85,000 clones; about 85% are singletons and the top ten take approximately 3%. For this clone: The antigen is undetermined.

The receptor comes from an adult in good health. V and J are TRBV7-9 and TRBJ2-3, with TRBD2 matching 9 bases. Sequencing used peripheral blood, obtained on day 0 of AZD1222 vaccination. CDR3 loop: CASSPRLAVTDTQYF. In DNA form, the CDR3 reads TGTGCCAGCAGCCCCCGACTAGCGGTCACAGATACGCAGTATTTT.